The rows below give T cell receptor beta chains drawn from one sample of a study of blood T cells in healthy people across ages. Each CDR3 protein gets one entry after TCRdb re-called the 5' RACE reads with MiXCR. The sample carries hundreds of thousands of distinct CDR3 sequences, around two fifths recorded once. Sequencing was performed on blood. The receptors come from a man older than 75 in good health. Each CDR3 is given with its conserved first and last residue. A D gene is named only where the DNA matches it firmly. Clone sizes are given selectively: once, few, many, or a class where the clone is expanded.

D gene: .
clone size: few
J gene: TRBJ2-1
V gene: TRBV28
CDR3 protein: CASSLRTEQFF
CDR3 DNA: TGTGCCAGCAGTTTGAGGACAGAGCAGTTCTTC

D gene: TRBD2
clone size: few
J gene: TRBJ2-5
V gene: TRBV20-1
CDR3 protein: CSARDYSGRLGETQYF
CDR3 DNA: TGCAGTGCTAGAGATTACAGCGGGAGGCTCGGGGAGACCCAGTACTTC

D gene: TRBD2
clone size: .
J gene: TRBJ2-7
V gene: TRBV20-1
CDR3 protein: CSARDSRSGGSGGETRYF
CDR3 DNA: TGCAGTGCTAGAGATTCTCGGTCGGGGGGATCGGGGGGAGAGACCCGGTACTTC

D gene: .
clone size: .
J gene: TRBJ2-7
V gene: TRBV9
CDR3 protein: CASSVLDTSYEQYF
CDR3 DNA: TGTGCCAGCAGCGTCTTGGACACCTCCTACGAGCAGTACTTC

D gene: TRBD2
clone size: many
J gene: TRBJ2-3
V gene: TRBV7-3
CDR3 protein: CASSLEGLAGATDTQYF
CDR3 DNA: TGTGCCAGCAGCTTAGAAGGGCTAGCGGGAGCCACAGATACGCAGTATTTT

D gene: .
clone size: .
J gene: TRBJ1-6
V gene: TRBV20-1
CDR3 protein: CSALEGQGNSPLHF
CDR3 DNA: TGCAGTGCCCTAGAGGGCCAGGGCAATTCACCCCTCCACTTT

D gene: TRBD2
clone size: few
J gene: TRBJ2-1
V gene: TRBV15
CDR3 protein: CATSRDGTSGYNEQFF
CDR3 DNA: TGTGCCACCAGCAGAGATGGGACTAGCGGATACAATGAGCAGTTCTTC

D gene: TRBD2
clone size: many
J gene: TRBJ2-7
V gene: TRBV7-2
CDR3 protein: CASSRTSGRDYEQYF
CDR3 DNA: TGCGCCAGCAGCCGGACTAGCGGGAGGGACTACGAGCAGTACTTC

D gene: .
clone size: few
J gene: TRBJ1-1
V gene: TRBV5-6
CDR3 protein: CASSLWGAYTEAFF
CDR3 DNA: TGTGCCAGCAGCTTGTGGGGGGCCTACACTGAAGCTTTCTTT

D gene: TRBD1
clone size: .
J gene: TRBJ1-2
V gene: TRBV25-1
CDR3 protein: CASSPRTGSSGYTF
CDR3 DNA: TGTGCCAGCAGTCCGAGGACAGGGTCTAGTGGCTACACCTTC

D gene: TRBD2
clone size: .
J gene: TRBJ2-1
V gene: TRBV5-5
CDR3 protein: CASSLAGGREFLDEQFF
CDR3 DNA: TGTGCCAGCAGCTTGGCGGGGGGGCGAGAATTTTTGGATGAGCAGTTCTTC

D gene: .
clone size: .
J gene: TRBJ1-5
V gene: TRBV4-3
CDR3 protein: CASSQEVLPGNQPQHF
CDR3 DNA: TGCGCCAGCAGCCAAGAGGTGTTACCGGGCAATCAGCCCCAGCATTTT

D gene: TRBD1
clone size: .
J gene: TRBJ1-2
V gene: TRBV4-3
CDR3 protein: CASSQGQGRNYGYTF
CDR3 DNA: TGCGCCAGCAGCCAAGGACAGGGGCGAAACTATGGCTACACCTTC

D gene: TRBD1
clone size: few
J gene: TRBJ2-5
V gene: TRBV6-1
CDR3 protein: CASSLGQRRETQYF
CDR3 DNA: TGTGCCAGCAGTTTGGGACAGCGACGGGAGACCCAGTACTTC

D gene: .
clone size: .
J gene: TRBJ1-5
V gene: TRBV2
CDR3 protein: CASSERGGRKSLPQHF
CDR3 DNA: TGTGCCAGCAGTGAAAGGGGGGGACGCAAAAGTTTGCCCCAGCATTTT

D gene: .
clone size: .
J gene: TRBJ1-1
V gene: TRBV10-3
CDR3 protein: CAIRAMNTEAFF
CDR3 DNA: TGTGCCATCAGGGCTATGAACACTGAAGCTTTCTTT

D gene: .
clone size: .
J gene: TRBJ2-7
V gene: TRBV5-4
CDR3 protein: CASSFGQRYEQYF
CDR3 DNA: TGTGCCAGCAGTTTCGGACAGCGCTACGAGCAGTACTTC

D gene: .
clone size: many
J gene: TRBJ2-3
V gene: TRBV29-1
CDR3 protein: CSVEGLDTQYF
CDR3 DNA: TGCAGCGTCGAGGGGTTAGATACGCAGTATTTT

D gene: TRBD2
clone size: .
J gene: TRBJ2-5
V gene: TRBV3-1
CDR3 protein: CASSRGKRGGGLEQYF
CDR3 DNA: TGTGCCAGCAGCCGAGGGAAGCGGGGGGGCGGTTTAGAGCAGTACTTC

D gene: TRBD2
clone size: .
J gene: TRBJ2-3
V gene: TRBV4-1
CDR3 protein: CASSQGASGVNTDTQYF
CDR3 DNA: TGCGCCAGCAGCCAAGGGGCTAGCGGGGTGAACACAGATACGCAGTATTTT

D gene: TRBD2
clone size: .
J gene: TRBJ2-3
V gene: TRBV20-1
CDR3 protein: CSARDPQREDTQYF
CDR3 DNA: TGCAGTGCTAGAGACCCCCAGCGGGAAGATACGCAGTATTTT

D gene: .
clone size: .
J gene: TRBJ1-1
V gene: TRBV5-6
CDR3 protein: CASSYAGANMNTEAFF
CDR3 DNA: TGTGCCAGCAGCTATGCTGGGGCTAATATGAACACTGAAGCTTTCTTT

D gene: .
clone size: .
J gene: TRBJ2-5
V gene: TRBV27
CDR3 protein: CASSQLGRSRRETQYF
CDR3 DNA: TGTGCCAGCAGTCAACTGGGTAGATCGCGGCGGGAGACCCAGTACTTC

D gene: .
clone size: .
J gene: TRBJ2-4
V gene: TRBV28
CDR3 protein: CASTPAKNIQYF
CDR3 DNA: TGTGCCAGCACTCCCGCCAAAAACATTCAGTACTTC

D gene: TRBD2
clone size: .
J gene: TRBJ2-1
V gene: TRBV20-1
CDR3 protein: CSARDQPSGYWHNEQFF
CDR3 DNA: TGCAGTGCTAGAGATCAGCCTAGCGGGTATTGGCACAATGAGCAGTTCTTC

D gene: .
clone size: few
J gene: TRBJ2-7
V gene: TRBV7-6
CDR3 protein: CASSSRGRDLGPIHEQYF
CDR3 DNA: TGTGCCAGCAGCTCACGTGGACGGGACCTCGGGCCCATCCACGAGCAGTACTTC

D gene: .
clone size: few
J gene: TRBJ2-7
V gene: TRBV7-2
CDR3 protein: CASSLGGWGVEQYF
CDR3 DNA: TGTGCCAGCAGCTTAGGGGGGTGGGGGGTCGAGCAGTACTTC

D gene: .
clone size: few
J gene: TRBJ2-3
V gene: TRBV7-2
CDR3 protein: CASSLFAGAQDTQYF
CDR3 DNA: TGTGCCAGCAGCTTATTCGCGGGGGCGCAGGATACGCAGTATTTT

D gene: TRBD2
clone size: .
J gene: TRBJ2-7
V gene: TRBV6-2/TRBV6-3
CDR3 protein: CASSSGLAGEIGEQYF
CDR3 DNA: TGTGCCAGCAGTTCCGGACTAGCGGGAGAAATTGGCGAGCAGTACTTC

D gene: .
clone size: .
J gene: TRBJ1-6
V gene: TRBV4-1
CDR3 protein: CASSLEGGLYNSPLHF
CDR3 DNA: TGCGCCAGCAGCCTGGAGGGGGGGCTCTATAATTCACCCCTCCACTTT

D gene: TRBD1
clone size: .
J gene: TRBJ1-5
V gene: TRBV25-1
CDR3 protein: CASSETGFYQPQHF
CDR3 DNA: TGTGCCAGCAGTGAGACAGGGTTTTATCAGCCCCAGCATTTT

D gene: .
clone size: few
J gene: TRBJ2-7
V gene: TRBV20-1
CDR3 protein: CSARPKNWEQYF
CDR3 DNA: TGCAGTGCTAGGCCCAAAAACTGGGAGCAGTACTTC

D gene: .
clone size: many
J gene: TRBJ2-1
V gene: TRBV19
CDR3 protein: CASSGLGDEQFF
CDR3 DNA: TGTGCCAGTAGTGGCCTTGGGGATGAGCAGTTCTTC

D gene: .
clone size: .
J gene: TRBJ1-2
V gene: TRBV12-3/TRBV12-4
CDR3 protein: CASSSGGNGYTF
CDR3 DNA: TGTGCCAGCAGTTCGGGGGGAAATGGCTACACCTTC

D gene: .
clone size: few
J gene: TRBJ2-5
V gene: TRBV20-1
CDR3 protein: CSARGRASSATHEQYF
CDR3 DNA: TGCAGTGCTAGAGGACGGGCTAGCTCCGCTACCCATGAGCAGTACTTC

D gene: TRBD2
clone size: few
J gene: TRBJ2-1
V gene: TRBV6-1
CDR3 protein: CASSEGTSGKDEQFF
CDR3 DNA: TGTGCCAGCAGTGAAGGGACTAGCGGTAAGGATGAGCAGTTCTTC

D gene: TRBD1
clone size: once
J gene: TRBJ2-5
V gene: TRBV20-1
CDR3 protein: CSASPGQGILETQYF
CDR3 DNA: TGCAGTGCTAGCCCGGGACAGGGAATTTTGGAGACCCAGTACTTC

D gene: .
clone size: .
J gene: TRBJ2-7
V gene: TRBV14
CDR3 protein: CASSQPQGGKYEQYF
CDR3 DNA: TGTGCCAGCAGCCAGCCCCAGGGGGGAAAATACGAGCAGTACTTC

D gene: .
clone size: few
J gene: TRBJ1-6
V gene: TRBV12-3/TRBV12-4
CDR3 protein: CASGRAGNSPLHF
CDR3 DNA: TGTGCCAGCGGGAGGGCTGGGAATTCACCCCTCCACTTT

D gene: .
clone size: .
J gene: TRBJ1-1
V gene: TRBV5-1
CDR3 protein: CASTPDGMNTEAFF
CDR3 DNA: TGCGCCAGCACCCCGGACGGGATGAACACTGAAGCTTTCTTT

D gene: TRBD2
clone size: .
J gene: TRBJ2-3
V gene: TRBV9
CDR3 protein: CASSVKASGRANANTQYF
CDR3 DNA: TGTGCCAGCAGCGTCAAGGCTAGCGGGAGGGCCAATGCAAATACGCAGTATTTT